This passage covers 2 T cell receptor beta chains from one sample sequenced in a study of CD8 T cells in ankylosing spondylitis. Points from the study as a whole: Seemingly distinctive of ankylosing spondylitis blood was a TCR beta motif formed by eight highly homologous variants.

TCRdb redid the calling of the 5' RACE reads with MiXCR, one entry per CDR3 protein. The table shows under 450,000 distinct CDR3 sequences, with approximately 17% occurring only once. Which antigens these TCRs recognize remains unknown. Sequenced: blood, either unsorted or a sorted T cell fraction (not recorded which). The receptor set was obtained from a male donor with ankylosing spondylitis.

This clonotype turned up a few times. The rearrangement links TRBV29-1 to TRBJ1-1; D unclear. V was cut by 4 bases and J by 1 base, with 4 bases left in between. CDR3 length: 11 residues. In germline, CDR1 is SQVTM, CDR2 ANQGSEA. The CDR3 protein is CSVGENTEAFF. The CDR3 region has the DNA TGCAGCGTTGGTGAGAACACTGAAGCTTTCTTT. The entire variable domain, with the rest obtained from reference TRBV29-1 and TRBJ1-1, is as follows: SAVISQKPSRDICQRGTSLTIQCQVDSQVTMMFWYRQQPGQSLTLIATANQGSEATYESGFVIDKFPISRPNLTFSTLTVSNMSPEDSSIYLCSVGENTEAFFGQGTRLTVV.

V usage is TRBV12-3 or TRBV12-4 and J usage is TRBJ2-7, with 12 nucleotides matching TRBD1. V dropped 6 bases and J dropped 5; count of bases not matched to a gene: 8. The CDR3 is made up of 15 amino acids. CDR3 DNA: TGTGCCAGCAGGTCCGGGACAGGGGGCTTCAACGAGCAGTACTTC. It yields the protein CASRSGTGGFNEQYF.